Below, 30 T cell receptor beta chains from the same sample are listed, as sequenced in a study of shared T cell receptors in the human thymus (dated by TCRdb to the early 2020s). Library generation was performed with the immunoSEQ multiplex PCR assay. Not all clones reach the TCRdb copy of this immuneACCESS table, which keeps in-frame sequences only. Checked studies attribute under half of the gap to unresolved V genes and leave the rest unexplained. The sample table records approximately 580,000 clones; approximately 78% of these occur just once. 0.013% of the sample is held by the ten biggest clonotypes. These data were also reused for a study on human thymus T cells.

The sample consisted of thymocytes. These receptors all come from a boy under two years old with a congenital heart defect. Donor details come from another sample of the same person, matched by shared clones.

The gene calls are TRBV25-1 and TRBJ2-4; the D is unclear. Germline lookup yields CDR1 MGHDK and CDR2 SYGVNS. Trimming shortened V by 3 bases and J by 0 bases, and 6 bases separated the two germline ends. This CDR3 comprises 14 residues. DNA of the CDR3: TGTGCCAGCAGTGACTCTCTAGCCAAAAACATTCAGTACTTC. Translating gives CASSDSLAKNIQYF.

The gene calls are TRBV5-4 and TRBJ1-2, with D tentatively TRBD1 (6 bases). Germline loops: CDR1 SGHNT, CDR2 YYREEE (reference sequence). CDR3 length equals 17 residues. V lost 3 bases, J lost 5 bases, and 23 bases lay in between. CDR3 DNA: TGTGCCAGCAGCTCAACAGGGCTAATCAAGGGGAAGTATGGCTACACCTTC. Translated: CASSSTGLIKGKYGYTF.

The V and J genes are TRBV18 and TRBJ2-3; the D is unclear. Trimming shortened V by 0 bases and J by 5 bases, and 12 bases separated the two germline ends. The CDR3 length is 15 residues. CDR1 and CDR2 from the germline V gene are KGHSH and LQKENI. Here the CDR3 DNA reads TGTGCCAGCTCACCACCAGATTTTGAGCGAGATACGCAGTATTTT. Translated, it gives CASSPPDFERDTQYF.

V usage is TRBV4-1 and J usage is TRBJ2-1, with 8 positions matching TRBD1. V lost 4 bases and J lost 0; bases outside the gene matches: 20. CDR3 length: 21 residues. Germline V CDR1 and CDR2: MGHRA, YSYEKL. CDR3 region: CASSPPGDRGYGGNSYNEQFF. CDR3 bases: TGCGCCAGCAGCCCTCCTGGCGACAGGGGATATGGGGGGAACTCCTACAATGAGCAGTTCTTC.

V is TRBV29-1 and J is TRBJ2-3; 14 positions agree with TRBD2. The trim removed 7 bases at V and 2 bases at J, leaving 14 bases unmatched. Looked up from germline, CDR1 is SQVTM and CDR2 is ANQGSEA. This CDR3 is 18 amino acids long. The CDR3 loop is CSAQGTTSGRDHTDTQYF. The CDR3, as DNA: TGCAGCGCCCAAGGGACGACTAGCGGGAGGGATCACACAGATACGCAGTATTTT.

This clone has a single count. The germline gene is not matched at one end of the junction; a read error may be the cause. This chain joins TRBV28 and TRBJ2-7; the match to TRBD1 covers 9 bases. The length of the CDR3 is 15 residues. Germline V gene sequence: CDR1 MDHEN, CDR2 SYDVKM. In nucleotides, the CDR3 is TGTGCCAGCAGTCCGAGAGCCGGGACAGGGTGGCCTCCCGGCTTC. Translated, it gives CASSPRAGTGWPPGF.

This sequence joins TRBV19 and TRBJ2-7, with 10 bases that match TRBD2. CDR1 is LNHDA, CDR2 SQIVND, per germline (reference sequence). The CDR3 is made up of 15 amino acids. V dropped 3 bases and J dropped 6; count of bases not matched to a gene: 8. This CDR3 reads CASSIRLAGVTEQYF. CDR3 DNA sequence: TGTGCCAGTAGTATTCGGCTAGCGGGAGTCACCGAGCAGTACTTC.

Only a few counts were recorded for this clone. The chain joins TRBV2 to TRBJ2-1; 13 bases line up with TRBD2. CDR1 SNHLY and CDR2 FYNNEI come from the germline V gene. The CDR3 contains 16 residues. V gave up 6 bases and J gave up 7 bases; unmatched junction bases: 9. The CDR3 bases are TGTGCCAGCAGCCCCGAACTAGCGGGAGGGGAGAATGAGCAGTTCTTC. Protein product: CASSPELAGGENEQFF.

The chain couples TRBV27 to TRBJ2-7; 9 nucleotides align to TRBD2. This CDR3 comprises 14 residues. The V gene's germline CDR1 is MNHEY and CDR2 SMNVEV (reference sequence). The junction had 8 bases not matched to a gene; V was cut back by 7 bases and J by 4 bases. The CDR3 sequence: CASMLSTSGYEQYF. The CDR3 DNA follows: TGTGCCAGCATGTTGTCGACTAGCGGATACGAGCAGTACTTC.

This sequence joins TRBV7-2 and TRBJ1-1; D call uncertain. CDR1 is SGHTA, CDR2 FQGNSA, per germline. V shed 5 bases and J shed 0 bases, with 13 bases lying between them. CDR3 length: 15 residues. The CDR3 sequence: CASSATEILNTEAFF. In DNA, the CDR3 is TGTGCCAGCAGCGCCACAGAGATTTTGAACACTGAAGCTTTCTTT.

The V and J genes are TRBV18 and TRBJ1-4, with D uncertain. Germline CDR1 is KGHSH and CDR2 is LQKENI. The CDR3 consists of 14 residues. Trimming left V 3 bases short and J 2 bases short, with 7 bases between. Written as DNA, the CDR3 is TGTGCCAGCTCACCGACGGGTACTAATGAAAAACTGTTTTTT. Translated: CASSPTGTNEKLFF.

This chain joins TRBV6-5 and TRBJ1-2; D is uncertain. CDR3 size: 12 residues. CDR1 and CDR2 from the germline V gene are MNHEY and SVGAGI. V was trimmed by 4 bases and J by 6 bases, leaving 9 bases between them. The CDR3 bases are TGTGCCAGCAGTTCTTTCGAGGATGGCTACACCTTC. Residues: CASSSFEDGYTF.

V is TRBV27 and J is TRBJ2-7; the match to TRBD2 covers 11 bases. The length of the CDR3 is 16 residues. Per the germline V gene, CDR1 is MNHEY and CDR2 is SMNVEV (reference sequence). Trimming removed 8 bases from V and 4 bases from J; junction bases left unmatched: 13. As DNA, the CDR3 is TGTGCCAGCGGCTTAGCGGGAGGGCCGTCGCCTTACGAGCAGTACTTC. Translating it yields CASGLAGGPSPYEQYF.

This CDR3 is CASSRGRNSYNEQFF. DNA for the CDR3: TGTGCCAGCAGTCGCGGGAGGAACTCCTACAATGAGCAGTTCTTC. This sequence joins TRBV27 and TRBJ2-1; 8 bases map to TRBD2. The CDR3 extends over 15 amino acids. Germline V gives CDR1 MNHEY, CDR2 SMNVEV (reference sequence). Trimming at V came to 5 bases and at J to 0 bases, leaving 3 bases not matched to a gene.

This clone occurred a few times. The chain employs TRBV6-1 and TRBJ2-1; 8 nucleotides agree with TRBD2. The germline gives CDR1 MNHNS, CDR2 SASEGT. The CDR3 spans 15 residues. Trimming cost V 3 bases and J 7 bases; bases outside gene matches: 8. The DNA for the CDR3 is TGTGCCAGCAGTGACGAGCGGGAGCCGCGGAATGAGCAGTTCTTC. Translated, it gives CASSDEREPRNEQFF.

This clone was found a few times. The chain uses TRBV19 and TRBJ2-1; no reliable D call. The V gene's germline CDR1 is LNHDA and CDR2 SQIVND (reference sequence). This CDR3 contains 13 residues. V was trimmed by 3 bases and J by 3 bases, leaving 6 bases between them. DNA of the CDR3: TGTGCCAGTAGTATTACCTACTACAATGAGCAGTTCTTC. It codes for CASSITYYNEQFF.

The chain links TRBV6-5 to TRBJ2-7; TRBD2 aligns across 7 bases. V gave up 6 bases and J gave up 3 bases; unmatched junction bases: 8. CDR1 and CDR2 (germline): MNHEY, SVGAGI. This CDR3 spans 14 amino acids. CDR3 residues: CASRIRGDLYEQYF. The CDR3, as DNA: TGTGCCAGCAGGATCCGGGGGGACCTCTACGAGCAGTACTTC.

The chain is built from TRBV27 and TRBJ2-7; the D gene is possibly TRBD1 (6 bases). The CDR3 sequence is 16 residues long. V shed 2 bases and J shed 3 bases, with 17 bases lying between them. The germline CDR1 and CDR2 sequences are MNHEY and SMNVEV (reference sequence). The CDR3 DNA follows: TGTGCCAGCAGTTTAGGGGGCCTCCGAGGGGACTACGAGCAGTACTTC. Its translation is CASSLGGLRGDYEQYF.

This sequence joins TRBV5-1 and TRBJ1-1, with 8 bases fitting TRBD1. CDR1 is SGHRS, CDR2 YFSETQ, per germline. The CDR3 totals 16 residues. The J segment lost 4 bases and the V segment lost 1 base, leaving 9 bases of the junction unmatched. The CDR3: CASSLSRGPRGTEAFF. In nucleotides, the CDR3 is TGCGCCAGCAGCTTGTCCAGGGGGCCTAGGGGCACTGAAGCTTTCTTT.

The rearrangement uses TRBV15 and TRBJ1-4, with D perhaps matching TRBD1 (6 bases). Deletions cut 5 bases from V and 8 bases from J, with 12 bases between. Germline V lookup: CDR1 LNHNV, CDR2 YYDKDF (reference sequence). This CDR3 has 13 residues. CDR3 in DNA: TGTGCCACCAGCTACAGGGCAGGCGAAAAACTGTTTTTT. Translated: CATSYRAGEKLFF. The full variable domain, its missing parts supplied by reference TRBV15 and TRBJ1-4, is DAMVIQNPRYQVTQFGKPVTLSCSQTLNHNVMYWYQQKSSQAPKLLFHYYDKDFNNEADTPDNFQSRRPNTSFCFLDIRSPGLGDTAMYLCATSYRAGEKLFFGSGTQLSVL.

The V and J genes are TRBV14 and TRBJ2-2; 12 positions match TRBD2. The CDR3 is 18 residues long. The V segment lost 0 bases and the J segment 6 bases; nucleotides outside the gene matches: 8. From germline, CDR1 is SGHDN and CDR2 FVKESK. CDR3 sequence reads: CASSQEKASGRDPGELFF. In DNA, the CDR3 is TGTGCCAGCAGCCAAGAGAAGGCTAGCGGGAGGGATCCCGGGGAGCTGTTTTTT.

This rearrangement joins TRBV18 to TRBJ2-7; D call uncertain. V shed 2 bases and J shed 2 bases, with 13 bases lying between them. Germline V CDR1 and CDR2: KGHSH, LQKENI. CDR3 length: 15 amino acids. CDR3 in DNA: TGTGCCAGCTCACCAATTGCGGCCCTCCCCTACGAGCAGTACTTC. Translation: CASSPIAALPYEQYF.

V and J are TRBV2 and TRBJ2-3, with TRBD2 as a possible D gene (5 bases). The CDR3 totals 15 residues. With 2 bases removed from V and 6 bases from J, the gap between germline ends came to 15 bases. Germline CDR1 is SNHLY and CDR2 is FYNNEI. CDR3 in amino acids: CASSERVGGKDTQYF. DNA of the CDR3: TGTGCCAGCAGTGAACGAGTAGGAGGAAAGGATACGCAGTATTTT. The complete variable domain, with remaining parts taken from reference TRBV2 and TRBJ2-3, reads EPEVTQTPSHQVTQMGQEVILRCVPISNHLYFYWYRQILGQKVEFLVSFYNNEISEKSEIFDDQFSVERPDGSNFTLKIRSTKLEDSAMYFCASSERVGGKDTQYFGPGTRLTVL.

About this clone itself: At the DNA level, this CDR3 is encoded by other sequences in the same sample as well. J is TRBJ2-7 and V is TRBV29-1, with 7 bases lining up with TRBD1. The CDR3 sequence is 12 residues long. J gave up 0 bases and V 6 bases, and 2 bases lay outside the gene matches. Germline assignment: CDR1 SQVTM and CDR2 ANQGSEA. This chain's CDR3 is CSVGDSSYEQYF. The CDR3 DNA reads as TGCAGCGTAGGGGACAGCTCCTACGAGCAGTACTTC.

The rearrangement joins TRBV5-1 to TRBJ1-1; 9 bases map to TRBD1. V shed 4 bases and J 0 bases; nucleotides not matched to a gene: 4. The length of the CDR3 is 15 residues. Germline CDR1 reads SGHRS; CDR2 reads YFSETQ. CDR3 protein: CASSRGQGMNTEAFF. The CDR3 coding sequence is TGCGCCAGCAGCCGTGGACAGGGGATGAACACTGAAGCTTTCTTT.

The V and J genes are TRBV11-2 and TRBJ2-3, with D uncertain. The germline V gene has CDR1 SGHAT and CDR2 FQNNGV. Trimming cost V 0 bases and J 0 bases, with 7 bases left between them. The CDR3 loop spans 15 amino acids. The CDR3 DNA follows: TGTGCCAGCAGCTTAGATGTGGCCAGCACAGATACGCAGTATTTT. Translated: CASSLDVASTDTQYF.

The V gene is TRBV28, the J gene TRBJ1-1; TRBD1 agrees at 7 bases. This CDR3 contains 19 residues. V lost 3 bases to trimming and J lost 3 bases; unmatched junction nucleotides: 19. The V gene's germline CDR1 is MDHEN and CDR2 SYDVKM. CDR3 sequence: CASSLIEGSQTGRDTEAFF. The CDR3 DNA reads TGTGCCAGCAGTTTGATAGAAGGGTCACAGACAGGGAGAGACACTGAAGCTTTCTTT.

The chain joins TRBV12-5 to TRBJ2-1; 16 nucleotides align to TRBD2. From germline, CDR1 is LGHNT and CDR2 FRNRAP. The CDR3 is made up of 18 amino acids. V lost 5 bases and J lost 10; bases outside the gene matches: 14. CDR3 in amino acids: CASGLTRGLAGGGREQFF. The CDR3 DNA is TGTGCTAGTGGTCTCACGCGGGGACTAGCGGGAGGGGGTCGAGAGCAGTTCTTC.

This sequence joins TRBV5-7 and TRBJ2-1; 11 positions agree with TRBD2. TRBV5-7 is an ORF; its function is uncertain. This CDR3 comprises 15 residues. V was clipped by 1 base and J by 4 bases; unmatched bases: 1. CDR3 residues: CASSLRLAGYNEQFF. The CDR3, as DNA: TGTGCCAGCAGCTTGCGACTAGCGGGGTACAATGAGCAGTTCTTC.

This clone was counted a single time. The V gene is TRBV6-1, the J gene TRBJ1-4, with 8 bases identical to TRBD1. V lost 6 bases, J lost 8 bases, and 11 bases stayed unmatched. Germline V gene sequence: CDR1 MNHNS, CDR2 SASEGT. The length of the CDR3 is 15 residues. CDR3: CASRTRDRIAEKLFF. The DNA of the CDR3 is TGTGCCAGCAGGACAAGGGACAGGATCGCAGAAAAACTGTTTTTT.